Described below is a single T cell receptor beta chain sequence and its context. As yet, its antigen is unknown. Repertoires were generated with immunoSEQ multiplex PCR, while TCRdb's copy carries only in-frame clones and drops some. This sample has roughly 150,000 clones, with roughly 87% found just once. Germline-derived CDR1 and CDR2 are SQVTM and ANQGSEA. This CDR3 is 15 amino acids long. The V gene end was trimmed by 7 bases and the J gene end by 3 bases; junction bases not matched to a gene: 10. The source of the sample is a study of radiation and T cells in renal cell carcinoma. Study in general: Nephrectomy followed 15 Gy stereotactic body radiation by 4 weeks. General study points: Baseline intratumoral clonotype presence is unknown without pretreatment biopsies.

Time point denoted: blood 2 weeks post-SBRT. This sample's treatment: 15 Gy SBRT to primary tumor, nephrectomy 4 weeks later. Clear cell pathology was present in this patient's renal cell carcinoma. The chain couples TRBV29-1 to TRBJ2-1; 9 nucleotides match TRBD2. The sequenced sample was blood, obtained from a patient whose treatment included radiotherapy and nephrectomy. This receptor was taken from a woman in her forties or fifties with renal cell carcinoma. The CDR3 DNA follows: TGCAGCGCTAAAGGCGGGGGGGCCCGCTACAATGAGCAGTTCTTC. Protein product: CSAKGGGARYNEQFF.